The rows below give T cell receptor beta chains drawn from one sample of a study of blood T cell repertoires in COVID-19. Data came from immunoSEQ multiplex PCR; TCRdb stores just in-frame clones and leaves some out. In the table there are 200,000 to 250,000 clones, approximately 88% of which are singletons. Material: peripheral blood. These receptors were taken from a man aged 60 to 75 who had recovered from COVID-19. Both conserved end residues are part of each CDR3. Each record gives: V gene, CDR3 protein.

>TRBV25-1
CASSELSGKGGYEQYF
>TRBV2
CAGRRQGYTGELFF
>TRBV5-4
CASSFPGTTDYGYTF
>TRBV28
CASSSGAGVYGYTF
>TRBV27
CASSPPSYTEAFF
>TRBV11-2
CASNVGGALETQYF
>TRBV28
CASSNELIRGNYGYTF
>TRBV19
CASSGRTTPRSTDTQYF
>TRBV6-5
CASEGSGSYNSPLHF
>TRBV5-1
CASSPLDRGSYNEQFF
>TRBV9
CASSLATGEGETQYF
>TRBV6-5
CATSTSGGTDTQYF
>TRBV30
CAWSEDRGLGYTF
>TRBV6-6
CASSQGGSGANVLTF
>TRBV5-4
CASTPGGRGNSGANVLTF
>TRBV19
CASRRTGETGELFF
>TRBV27
CASSLKGGEYEQYF
>TRBV5-6
CASSYWTGLGGGNQPQHF
>TRBV5-5
CASSRWAGGPTDTQYF
>TRBV6-5
CASSYSSNSPLHF
>TRBV24-1
CATSDPGTSGRDEQFF
>TRBV7-6
CASSAKGRSSYNSPLHF
>TRBV19
CASSIRESSGYTF
>TRBV9
CASSPGTYEGYTF
>TRBV5-1
CASSAGRGTTNEKLFF
>TRBV11-1
CASSFRQGWDTGELFF
>TRBV5-4
CASSLGQGGEKLFF
>TRBV7-6
CASSLATGTAGGGEQYF
>TRBV7-9
CASSLGQGASYGYTF
>TRBV7-2
CASRTGTSSYNEQFF
>TRBV5-4
CASSLQSGFQETQYF
>TRBV10-3
CAPLVAGELFF
>TRBV30
CAWSHGNGYTF
>TRBV19
CASSVRGNRAGANVLTF
>TRBV7-3
CASSLTGQGSEQYF
>TRBV5-1
CASSLADGLASDTQYF
>TRBV15
CATSRARGANSYEQYF
>TRBV3-1/TRBV3-2
CASRIGQGGLFF
>TRBV19
CASSLGTTSGRQGEQFF
>TRBV4-2
CASSQENEATGVYEQYF
>TRBV5-1
CASSFVAGNTGELFF
>TRBV5-4
CASSFTSGTTGELFF
>TRBV6-5
CASNPDRDGYTF
>TRBV3-1/TRBV3-2
CASSQGQAGGRVNTGELFF
>TRBV5-6
CATQAVLGANVLTF
>TRBV2
CASSRQGGNTGELFF
>TRBV4-3
CASSQVLYGRNEQFF
>TRBV5-1
CASSLSGRAPNEQFF
>TRBV29-1
CSAEGNYGYTF
>TRBV7-8
CASSARLAGGLETQYF